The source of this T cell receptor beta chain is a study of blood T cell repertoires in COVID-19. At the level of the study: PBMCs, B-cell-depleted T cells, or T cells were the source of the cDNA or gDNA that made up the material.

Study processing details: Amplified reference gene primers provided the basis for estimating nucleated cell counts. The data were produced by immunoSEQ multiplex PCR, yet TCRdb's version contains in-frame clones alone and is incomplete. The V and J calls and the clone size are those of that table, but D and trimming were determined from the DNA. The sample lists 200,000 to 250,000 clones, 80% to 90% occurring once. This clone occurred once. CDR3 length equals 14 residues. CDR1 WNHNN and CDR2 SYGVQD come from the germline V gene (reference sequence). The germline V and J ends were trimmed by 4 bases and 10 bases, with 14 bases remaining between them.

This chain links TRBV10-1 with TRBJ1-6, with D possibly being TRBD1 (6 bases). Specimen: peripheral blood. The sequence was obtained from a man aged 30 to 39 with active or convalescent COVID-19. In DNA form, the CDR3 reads TGCGCCAGCAGTGGATCCAGGGGTCGGTCACCCCTCCACTTT. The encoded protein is CASSGSRGRSPLHF.